One and the same sample provided the 17 T cell receptor beta chains below, sequenced in a study of blood T cell repertoires in COVID-19. Profiling relied on immunoSEQ multiplex PCR, and the TCRdb table lists in-frame clones only, not all of them. The sample shows approximately 170,000 clones, about 83% of them seen only once. The sample taken for sequencing was peripheral blood. The receptors originated from a woman aged 70-85 years who had recovered from COVID-19.

This chain connects TRBV5-1 to TRBJ2-5, with a possible D match to TRBD1 (6 bases). V was trimmed by 4 bases and J by 5 bases, leaving 18 bases between them. From germline, CDR1 is SGHRS and CDR2 YFSETQ. The CDR3 spans 15 residues. CDR3 nucleotides: TGCGCCAGCAGCGCCCTCGCCACAAGGGGGGAGACCCAGTACTTC. Residues: CASSALATRGETQYF.

This sequence joins TRBV19 and TRBJ2-7; TRBD1 aligns across 8 bases. CDR3 length: 13 residues. Germline CDR1 and CDR2: LNHDA and SQIVND (reference sequence). V lost 3 bases, J lost 6 bases, and 4 bases stayed unmatched. The CDR3 DNA reads as TGTGCCAGTAGTATCACTGACAGGGGCGAGCAGTACTTC. Translation: CASSITDRGEQYF.

This clone occurred once. This chain uses TRBV27 with TRBJ1-2; possibly TRBD1 for D (6 bases). V was shortened by 0 bases and J by 4 bases, with 15 bases between the two germline ends. Germline loops: CDR1 MNHEY, CDR2 SMNVEV (reference sequence). CDR3 length: 16 residues. The CDR3 spells CASSLSGGWGPYGYTF. DNA of the CDR3: TGTGCCAGCAGTTTATCGGGGGGGTGGGGGCCCTATGGCTACACCTTC.

The chain uses TRBV27 and TRBJ2-7, with D possibly matching TRBD1 (5 bases). Germline V gene sequence: CDR1 MNHEY, CDR2 SMNVEV (reference sequence). The V end was cut by 5 bases, the J end by 2 bases, with 10 bases between. The CDR3 runs to 13 residues. Here the CDR3 reads CASSKTVAYEQYF. The CDR3 bases are TGTGCCAGCAGTAAGACAGTAGCCTACGAGCAGTACTTC.

The rearrangement uses TRBV2 and TRBJ1-1, with a tentative D call TRBD1 (6 bases). Trimming cost V 4 bases and J 7 bases, with 16 bases left between them. The CDR3 length is 14 residues. Germline assignment: CDR1 SNHLY and CDR2 FYNNEI. The CDR3 is CASSGNRVGGEAFF. The CDR3 DNA sequence: TGTGCCAGCAGTGGCAACAGGGTCGGCGGTGAAGCTTTCTTT.

The chain is built from TRBV9 and TRBJ2-7; D call uncertain. Per the germline V gene, CDR1 is SGDLS and CDR2 is YYNGEE. V shed 3 bases and J shed 2 bases, with 9 bases lying between them. The CDR3 length is 13 residues. CDR3 in amino acids: CASSAPPAYEQYF. CDR3 nucleotide sequence: TGTGCCAGCAGCGCGCCCCCGGCCTACGAGCAGTACTTC.

This chain joins TRBV5-1 and TRBJ2-7, with D hard to call. The CDR3 runs to 12 residues. V was cut by 4 bases and J by 3 bases, with 8 bases left in between. Looked up from germline, CDR1 is SGHRS and CDR2 is YFSETQ. The CDR3 loop is CASSPSHYEQYF. The CDR3 region has the DNA TGCGCCAGCAGCCCGAGCCACTACGAGCAGTACTTC.

This rearrangement joins TRBV3-1 (or the pseudogene TRBV3-2) to TRBJ2-7, with D possibly TRBD2 on 7 matching bases. The CDR3 has 15 residues. Trimming took 5 bases from V and 0 from J, leaving 14 bases between them. CDR1 and CDR2 from the germline V gene are LGHDT and YNNKEL (reference sequence). CDR3: CASSWGGASSYEQYF. CDR3 coding DNA: TGTGCCAGCAGCTGGGGGGGGGCCAGCTCCTACGAGCAGTACTTC.

This chain's CDR3 is CSVSRDREDTEAFF. CDR3 nucleotides: TGCAGCGTTTCCCGGGACAGGGAGGACACTGAAGCTTTCTTT. The gene calls are TRBV29-1 and TRBJ1-1, with 9 positions matching TRBD1. The CDR3 length is 14 residues. The V and J ends lost 5 bases and 3 bases, in that order; junction bases with no gene match: 7. Per germline, CDR1 SQVTM and CDR2 ANQGSEA.

This chain links TRBV5-4 with TRBJ2-7; possibly TRBD1 for D (6 bases). There are 14 residues in the CDR3. Germline CDR1 and CDR2: SGHNT and YYREEE (reference sequence). Trimming pared 1 base from V and 4 bases from J, leaving 12 bases between. As DNA, the CDR3 is TGTGCCAGCAGCTTGCGTCAGGGGCCATACGAGCAGTACTTC. Encoded protein: CASSLRQGPYEQYF.

This clone was detected only once. The chain is built from TRBV11-3 and TRBJ2-3; 7 positions agree with TRBD2. The CDR3 spans 13 residues. Trimming took 5 bases from V and 5 from J; bases not matched to a gene: 4. The V gene's germline CDR1 is SGHNT and CDR2 YENEEA. CDR3 nucleotide sequence: TGTGCCAGCAGCCCCGGGGGGTTAGATACGCAGTATTTT. It translates to CASSPGGLDTQYF.

This clone has a handful of counts. V usage is TRBV5-1 and J usage is TRBJ2-5; 11 positions match TRBD2. Per the germline V gene, CDR1 is SGHRS and CDR2 is YFSETQ. The CDR3 is 13 residues long. V gave up 3 bases and J gave up 5 bases; unmatched junction bases: 0. In nucleotides, the CDR3 is TGCGCCAGCAGCTCTAGCGGGAGGGAGACCCAGTACTTC. It translates to CASSSSGRETQYF.

Remarks on this clone: Other DNA sequences within the sample encode an identical CDR3. CDR3 DNA sequence: TGCGCCAGCAGCTTCCGCCAAGAGACCCAGTACTTC. The encoded protein is CASSFRQETQYF. This chain joins TRBV5-1 and TRBJ2-5; D gene unclear. Germline-derived CDR1 and CDR2 are SGHRS and YFSETQ. Trimming took off 2 bases at V and 1 base at J, with 3 bases between the two ends. This CDR3 contains 12 residues.

This CDR3 is CASSSWEAEDGYTF. The CDR3 DNA sequence: TGTGCCAGCTCAAGTTGGGAGGCCGAGGATGGCTACACCTTC. The J gene is TRBJ1-2, the V gene TRBV18; D unresolved. CDR3 length: 14 amino acids. Germline V gene sequence: CDR1 KGHSH, CDR2 LQKENI. V was cut by 5 bases and J by 6 bases, with 16 bases left in between.

The rearrangement uses TRBV18 and TRBJ1-1; D is uncertain. Germline V gene sequence: CDR1 KGHSH, CDR2 LQKENI. The CDR3 contains 12 residues. Trimming took off 6 bases at V and 1 base at J, with 6 bases between the two ends. The DNA for the CDR3 is TGTGCCAGCTCCGCAGGGAACACTGAAGCTTTCTTT. It encodes CASSAGNTEAFF.

This clone came up a few times. The V call is TRBV7-8, the J call TRBJ1-5, with D unclear. The CDR3 is 15 residues long. Trimming removed 1 base at V and 3 bases at J, with 10 bases between. From germline, CDR1 is SGHVS and CDR2 FQNEAQ. CDR3: CASSLVGRSNQPQHF. In DNA, the CDR3 is TGTGCCAGCAGCTTAGTGGGCAGGTCCAATCAGCCCCAGCATTTT. Combining the CDR3 with reference TRBV7-8 and TRBJ1-5 gives the whole variable domain GAGVSQSPRYKVAKRGQDVALRCDPISGHVSLFWYQQALGQGPEFLTYFQNEAQLDKSGLPSDRFFAERPEGSVSTLKIQRTQQEDSAVYLCASSLVGRSNQPQHFGDGTRLSIL.

The gene calls are TRBV28 and TRBJ2-2, with no clear D. V gave up 2 bases and J gave up 5 bases, with 6 bases separating them. This CDR3 region has 13 residues. The germline gives CDR1 MDHEN, CDR2 SYDVKM. CDR3 amino acids: CASSLMETGELFF. The CDR3 region has the DNA TGTGCCAGCAGTTTAATGGAGACCGGGGAGCTGTTTTTT.